The sequence of this TCR beta chain was determined in a study of blood T cell repertoires in COVID-19. Study background: There were acute and convalescent COVID-19 samples, and they came from the United States, Italy and Spain. The cDNA or gDNA used as material had been derived from T cells, B-cell-depleted T cells, or PBMCs.

Trimming stripped 1 base from V and 0 bases from J, with 7 bases between. The CDR3 is 15 residues long. Germline V gives CDR1 MNHNS, CDR2 SASEGT. Original handling: Estimates of nucleated cell counts were drawn from the amplification of reference gene primers. Method: immunoSEQ multiplex PCR; TCRdb's copy keeps in-frame clones and lacks some. D and trimming come from the DNA, and the V and J calls and clone size come from that table. The repertoire holds about 280,000 clones, with nearly 90% as singletons. Patients at the Seattle site were enrolled during active infection and followed longitudinally. The sequence was collected from a young woman with COVID-19, enrolled during active disease. The source material was peripheral blood. The J gene is TRBJ2-4, the V gene TRBV6-1; D remains unclear. Written as DNA, the CDR3 is TGTGCCAGCAGTGAAGTTCGTCGAGCCAAAAACATTCAGTACTTC. It codes for CASSEVRRAKNIQYF.